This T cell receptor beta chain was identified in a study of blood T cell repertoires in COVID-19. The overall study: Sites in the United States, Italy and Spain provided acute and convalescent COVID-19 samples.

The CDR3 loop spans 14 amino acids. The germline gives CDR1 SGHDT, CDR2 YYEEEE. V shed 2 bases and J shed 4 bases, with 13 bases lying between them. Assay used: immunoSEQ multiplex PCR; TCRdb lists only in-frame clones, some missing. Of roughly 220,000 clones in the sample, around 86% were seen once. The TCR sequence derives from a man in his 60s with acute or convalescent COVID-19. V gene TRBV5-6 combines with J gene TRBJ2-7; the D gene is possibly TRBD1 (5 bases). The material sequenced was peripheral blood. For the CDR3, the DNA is TGTGCCAGCAGCTTAATCAGGGAAGTATACGAGCAGTACTTC. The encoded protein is CASSLIREVYEQYF.